The rows below give T cell receptor beta chains drawn from one sample of a study of T-cell memory formation after mild COVID-19. MiXCR was run by TCRdb on the 5' RACE reads, yielding one entry per CDR3 protein. Altogether 200,000 to 300,000 distinct CDR3 sequences are present, roughly 17% being singletons, with the ten largest covering roughly a fifth. Sequencing was performed on PBMCs or a T cell subset sorted from them (not recorded which). These receptors came from a man younger than 35 who had mild COVID-19 (a few samples of this study predate the infection). Cell type and time point are not known. The CDR3 runs from the conserved cysteine through the conserved F or W. The D gene is left open where the match is weak. Clone size is given for some rows only: seen once, a few or many times, or a class if the clone is expanded.

j_gene: TRBJ2-5; v_gene: TRBV12-3/TRBV12-4; abundance: NA; d_gene: TRBD1; CDR3aa: CASRGGQAIQETQYF; CDR3nt: TGTGCCAGCAGGGGGGGACAGGCGATTCAAGAGACCCAGTACTTC
j_gene: TRBJ2-7; v_gene: TRBV5-1; abundance: few; d_gene: NA; CDR3aa: CASSLHDGSSYEQYF; CDR3nt: TGCGCCAGCAGCTTGCACGACGGCAGCTCCTACGAGCAGTACTTC
j_gene: TRBJ1-5; v_gene: TRBV7-2; abundance: few; d_gene: NA; CDR3aa: CASSRVHNQPQHF; CDR3nt: TGTGCCAGCAGCCGAGTACACAATCAGCCCCAGCATTTT
j_gene: TRBJ2-3; v_gene: TRBV18; abundance: few; d_gene: NA; CDR3aa: CASSLGPRTDTQYF; CDR3nt: TGTGCCAGTTCCCTGGGACCGCGCACAGATACGCAGTATTTT
j_gene: TRBJ2-6; v_gene: TRBV19; abundance: few; d_gene: NA; CDR3aa: CASTWSGANVLTF; CDR3nt: TGTGCCAGTACTTGGAGCGGGGCCAACGTCCTGACTTTC
j_gene: TRBJ1-6; v_gene: TRBV7-2; abundance: NA; d_gene: NA; CDR3aa: CASSSTGTTWSPLHF; CDR3nt: TGTGCCAGCAGCTCAACCGGGACAACCTGGTCACCCCTCCACTTT
j_gene: TRBJ2-5; v_gene: TRBV7-6; abundance: few; d_gene: TRBD2; CDR3aa: CASSLTGLGETQYF; CDR3nt: TGTGCCAGCAGCCTGACGGGACTAGGAGAGACCCAGTACTTC
j_gene: TRBJ1-2; v_gene: TRBV20-1; abundance: many; d_gene: NA; CDR3aa: CSADEGRDYGYTF; CDR3nt: TGCAGTGCTGATGAGGGGCGCGACTATGGCTACACCTTC
j_gene: TRBJ2-3; v_gene: TRBV7-3; abundance: few; d_gene: TRBD1; CDR3aa: CASSLLGTGSDTQYF; CDR3nt: TGTGCCAGCAGCTTATTGGGGACAGGGTCAGATACGCAGTATTTT
j_gene: TRBJ2-3; v_gene: TRBV4-3; abundance: few; d_gene: NA; CDR3aa: CASSPGTDRTDTQYF; CDR3nt: TGCGCCAGCAGCCCCGGGACGGATCGCACAGATACGCAGTATTTT
j_gene: TRBJ1-2; v_gene: TRBV28; abundance: NA; d_gene: NA; CDR3aa: CANYRAAYGYTF; CDR3nt: TGTGCCAACTACAGGGCGGCCTATGGCTACACCTTC
j_gene: TRBJ2-7; v_gene: TRBV5-1; abundance: NA; d_gene: NA; CDR3aa: CASSLALGLLEQYF; CDR3nt: TGCGCCAGCAGCTTGGCTTTAGGGTTACTCGAGCAGTACTTC
j_gene: TRBJ2-7; v_gene: TRBV25-1; abundance: many; d_gene: NA; CDR3aa: CASSDSLYEQYF; CDR3nt: TGTGCCAGCAGCGACAGCCTCTACGAGCAGTACTTC
j_gene: TRBJ2-3; v_gene: TRBV24-1; abundance: many; d_gene: NA; CDR3aa: CATSGSTDTQYF; CDR3nt: TGTGCCACCAGTGGGAGCACAGATACGCAGTATTTT
j_gene: TRBJ1-1; v_gene: TRBV3-1; abundance: many; d_gene: NA; CDR3aa: CASSPRGRRAFF; CDR3nt: TGTGCCAGCAGCCCCCGGGGCAGGAGGGCTTTCTTT
j_gene: TRBJ2-1; v_gene: TRBV28; abundance: few; d_gene: NA; CDR3aa: CASSSGWGGSYNEQFF; CDR3nt: TGTGCCAGCAGTTCGGGCTGGGGGGGCAGTTACAATGAGCAGTTCTTC
j_gene: TRBJ2-3; v_gene: TRBV6-2/TRBV6-3; abundance: few; d_gene: NA; CDR3aa: CASSYGPSTDTQYF; CDR3nt: TGTGCCAGCAGTTACGGGCCCTCCACAGATACGCAGTATTTT
j_gene: TRBJ2-2; v_gene: TRBV9; abundance: few; d_gene: TRBD2; CDR3aa: CASSPQAGTTNTGELFF; CDR3nt: TGTGCCAGCAGCCCTCAAGCCGGGACTACCAACACCGGGGAGCTGTTTTTT
j_gene: TRBJ1-2; v_gene: TRBV7-9; abundance: few; d_gene: NA; CDR3aa: CASSYGYTF; CDR3nt: TGTGCCAGCAGCTATGGCTACACCTTC
j_gene: TRBJ1-1; v_gene: TRBV6-1; abundance: NA; d_gene: NA; CDR3aa: CASNLAPGTEAFF; CDR3nt: TGTGCCTCCAACCTGGCCCCGGGCACTGAAGCTTTCTTT
j_gene: TRBJ2-1; v_gene: TRBV2; abundance: NA; d_gene: TRBD2; CDR3aa: CASSDGGGRGYEQFF; CDR3nt: TGTGCCAGCAGTGACGGCGGGGGGCGAGGCTATGAGCAGTTCTTC
j_gene: TRBJ2-3; v_gene: TRBV12-3/TRBV12-4; abundance: NA; d_gene: TRBD2; CDR3aa: CASSLRLAGDTQYF; CDR3nt: TGTGCCAGCAGTTTACGTCTAGCGGGGGATACGCAGTATTTT
j_gene: TRBJ2-1; v_gene: TRBV20-1; abundance: few; d_gene: NA; CDR3aa: CSAGPGRWVHNEQFF; CDR3nt: TGCAGTGCTGGACCGGGACGGTGGGTTCACAATGAGCAGTTCTTC
j_gene: TRBJ1-2; v_gene: TRBV4-1; abundance: few; d_gene: TRBD1; CDR3aa: CASSPRGQDYGYTF; CDR3nt: TGCGCCAGCAGCCCTAGGGGGCAGGACTATGGCTACACCTTC
j_gene: TRBJ2-6; v_gene: TRBV29-1; abundance: NA; d_gene: NA; CDR3aa: CSAIGTARYGANVLTF; CDR3nt: TGCAGCGCCATAGGGACGGCTCGCTATGGGGCCAACGTCCTGACTTTC
j_gene: TRBJ1-1; v_gene: TRBV5-1; abundance: many; d_gene: NA; CDR3aa: CASSPQGNTEAFF; CDR3nt: TGTGCCAGCAGCCCACAGGGTAACACTGAAGCTTTCTTT
j_gene: TRBJ2-5; v_gene: TRBV11-2; abundance: NA; d_gene: NA; CDR3aa: CASSAGDFQETQYF; CDR3nt: TGTGCCAGCAGCGCCGGGGATTTCCAAGAGACCCAGTACTTC
j_gene: TRBJ1-2; v_gene: TRBV7-2; abundance: few; d_gene: TRBD1; CDR3aa: CASRGTVGYTF; CDR3nt: TGTGCCAGCAGAGGGACAGTTGGCTACACCTTC
j_gene: TRBJ2-7; v_gene: TRBV4-1; abundance: NA; d_gene: TRBD1; CDR3aa: CASAGTGDSYEQYF; CDR3nt: TGCGCCAGCGCCGGGACAGGGGATTCCTACGAGCAGTACTTC
j_gene: TRBJ1-6; v_gene: TRBV4-3; abundance: few; d_gene: NA; CDR3aa: CASSQDRKGPSLHF; CDR3nt: TGCGCCAGCAGCCAAGATCGAAAGGGTCCATCCCTCCACTTT
j_gene: TRBJ2-5; v_gene: TRBV30; abundance: NA; d_gene: NA; CDR3aa: CAWSVDPVQETQYF; CDR3nt: TGTGCCTGGAGTGTCGACCCTGTACAAGAGACCCAGTACTTC
j_gene: TRBJ1-1; v_gene: TRBV6-5; abundance: NA; d_gene: NA; CDR3aa: CASSYSQGSANTEAFF; CDR3nt: TGTGCCAGCAGTTACTCGCAGGGATCGGCGAACACTGAAGCTTTCTTT
j_gene: TRBJ2-4; v_gene: TRBV18; abundance: NA; d_gene: NA; CDR3aa: CASNRMEGDIQYF; CDR3nt: TGTGCCAGCAACCGGATGGAGGGAGACATTCAGTACTTC
j_gene: TRBJ1-4; v_gene: TRBV4-1; abundance: many; d_gene: TRBD1; CDR3aa: CASSRFQGVDEKLFF; CDR3nt: TGCGCCAGCAGCCGATTTCAGGGGGTAGATGAAAAACTGTTTTTT
j_gene: TRBJ1-2; v_gene: TRBV10-3; abundance: NA; d_gene: NA; CDR3aa: CATLLGPLDGYTF; CDR3nt: TGTGCCACGTTACTGGGGCCTTTGGATGGCTACACCTTC
j_gene: TRBJ2-7; v_gene: TRBV5-6; abundance: NA; d_gene: NA; CDR3aa: CASSLDRVVYEQYF; CDR3nt: TGTGCCAGCAGCTTGGACAGGGTGGTCTACGAGCAGTACTTC
j_gene: TRBJ2-2; v_gene: TRBV6-5; abundance: NA; d_gene: TRBD1; CDR3aa: CASSYYPQGVDTGELFF; CDR3nt: TGTGCCAGCAGTTACTACCCCCAGGGGGTCGACACCGGGGAGCTGTTTTTT
j_gene: TRBJ1-2; v_gene: TRBV19; abundance: NA; d_gene: NA; CDR3aa: CASVQGGQDYGYTF; CDR3nt: TGTGCCAGTGTACAGGGTGGTCAGGACTATGGCTACACCTTC
j_gene: TRBJ1-2; v_gene: TRBV5-1; abundance: few; d_gene: NA; CDR3aa: CASGTGQPKSGYTF; CDR3nt: TGCGCCAGTGGCACCGGACAGCCCAAGAGTGGCTACACCTTC
j_gene: TRBJ2-1; v_gene: TRBV6-5; abundance: few; d_gene: NA; CDR3aa: CASSRDSLYEQFF; CDR3nt: TGTGCCAGCAGCCGGGACTCCCTCTACGAGCAGTTCTTC
j_gene: TRBJ2-5; v_gene: TRBV18; abundance: NA; d_gene: NA; CDR3aa: CASSPGSRETQYF; CDR3nt: TGTGCCAGCTCACCGGGGTCCAGGGAGACCCAGTACTTC
j_gene: TRBJ2-2; v_gene: TRBV27; abundance: few; d_gene: TRBD2; CDR3aa: CASSLRGAGELFF; CDR3nt: TGTGCCAGCAGTTTACGGGGGGCCGGGGAGCTGTTTTTT
j_gene: TRBJ2-7; v_gene: TRBV3-1; abundance: many; d_gene: NA; CDR3aa: CASSQEGTSYEQYF; CDR3nt: TGTGCCAGCAGCCAAGAAGGGACGAGCTACGAGCAGTACTTC
j_gene: TRBJ1-1; v_gene: TRBV4-3; abundance: few; d_gene: NA; CDR3aa: CASSLTEVAAEAFF; CDR3nt: TGCGCCAGCAGCCTAACGGAGGTAGCAGCTGAAGCTTTCTTT